The subject of this entry is one T cell receptor (beta chain). These data come from a study of blood T cell repertoires in COVID-19. Study-wide background: COVID-19 samples, acute and convalescent, were from the United States, Italy and Spain. From T cells, B-cell-depleted T cells, or PBMCs came the material, which was cDNA or gDNA.

Authors' data handling: Estimates of nucleated cell counts were drawn from the amplification of reference gene primers. Method: immunoSEQ multiplex PCR; TCRdb's copy keeps in-frame clones and lacks some. V and J calls and clone size follow that table, whereas D and trimming were derived from the DNA. In the table there are about 270,000 clones, 70% to 90% of which are singletons. From germline, CDR1 is LNHDA and CDR2 SQIVND (reference sequence). Trimming cost V 4 bases and J 5 bases; bases outside gene matches: 8. CDR3 length: 17 amino acids. The sequence came from a woman in her forties or fifties with active or convalescent COVID-19. Sequenced material: peripheral blood. The rearrangement joins TRBV19 to TRBJ2-2, with TRBD2 matching 12 bases. CDR3 loop: CASSTLTSGRKTGELFF. The CDR3 DNA is TGTGCCAGTAGTACTTTGACTAGCGGGAGAAAGACCGGGGAGCTGTTTTTT.